The 29 T cell receptor beta chains below come from one sample, sequenced in a study of blood T cell repertoires in COVID-19. Here immunoSEQ multiplex PCR was the method, and the copy in TCRdb shows in-frame clones only, minus some. The sample has about 160,000 clones; around 85% are singletons. Sequenced sample: peripheral blood. The receptors here all came from a human donor with acute or convalescent COVID-19. The donor label of this sample is uncertain.

To note about this clone: Germline and junction disagree at one end, which may indicate a read error. This chain links TRBV19 with TRBJ1-6; D unclear. The CDR3 runs 15 residues. CDR1 and CDR2 from the germline V gene are LNHDA and SQIVND (reference sequence). The chain's CDR3 is CASRIGRGNNSPLHF. Written as DNA, the CDR3 is TGTGCCAGTAGGATAGGCCGGGGAAATAATTCACCCCTCCACTTT.

V gene TRBV4-2 combines with J gene TRBJ1-2, with 8 bases aligning to TRBD1. The CDR3 has 16 amino acids. Trimming removed 4 bases from V and 0 bases from J; junction bases left unmatched: 7. Looked up from germline, CDR1 is LGHNA and CDR2 is YNFKEQ. Written as DNA, the CDR3 is TGTGCCAGCAGCCCCAACGACAGGGGAGCTAACTATGGCTACACCTTC. It encodes CASSPNDRGANYGYTF.

The rearrangement links TRBV9 to TRBJ1-1; 11 nucleotides align to TRBD1. This CDR3 spans 15 amino acids. Trimming took 4 bases from V and 7 from J; bases not matched to a gene: 9. Germline V gives CDR1 SGDLS, CDR2 YYNGEE. Here the CDR3 reads CASSSLPGQGGEAFF. As DNA, the CDR3 is TGTGCCAGCAGCTCACTACCGGGACAGGGGGGTGAAGCTTTCTTT.

V and J are TRBV5-6 and TRBJ1-2; 9 nucleotides agree with TRBD1. Germline V lookup: CDR1 SGHDT, CDR2 YYEEEE. This CDR3 is built from 14 residues. Trimming took 6 bases from V and 3 from J; bases not matched to a gene: 6. Written as DNA, the CDR3 is TGTGCCAGCAACGGACAGGGGAACCACTATGGCTACACCTTC. It yields the protein CASNGQGNHYGYTF.

This clone was recorded a few times. The chain couples TRBV19 to TRBJ1-2; 8 nucleotides align to TRBD1. The CDR3 spans 17 residues. The V segment lost 3 bases and the J segment 3 bases; nucleotides outside the gene matches: 12. The germline V gene encodes CDR1 LNHDA and CDR2 SQIVND (reference sequence). CDR3 protein: CASSIPERQGTYYGYTF. In DNA, the CDR3 is TGTGCCAGTAGTATCCCCGAACGACAGGGGACTTACTATGGCTACACCTTC.

The chain combines TRBV30 with TRBJ1-3; TRBD1 agrees at 7 bases. The V and J ends lost 3 bases and 0 bases, in that order; junction bases with no gene match: 5. The CDR3 totals 15 residues. Germline V gives CDR1 GTSNPN, CDR2 SVGIG (reference sequence). CDR3 sequence (DNA): TGTGCCTGGAGCAGGGGACAGTTCTCTGGAAACACCATATATTTT. Protein: CAWSRGQFSGNTIYF.

The chain combines TRBV9 with TRBJ1-6, with a possible D match to TRBD1 (5 bases). In germline, CDR1 is SGDLS, CDR2 YYNGEE. The CDR3 runs 15 residues. V lost 2 bases and J 9 bases, leaving 15 bases between the germline ends. The CDR3 here is CASSVDSVIISPLHF. DNA of the CDR3: TGTGCCAGCAGCGTCGACAGTGTGATCATTTCACCCCTCCACTTT.

The table lists this clone with many counts. The rearrangement uses TRBV28 and TRBJ1-5, with D possibly TRBD1 on 6 matching bases. Germline V gene sequence: CDR1 MDHEN, CDR2 SYDVKM. The ends were cut back, 7 bases at V and 3 bases at J, with 22 bases in the middle. The CDR3 covers 17 residues. The chain's CDR3 is CASITPSGGAVNQPQHF. CDR3 in DNA: TGTGCCAGCATCACTCCCTCCGGGGGGGCGGTCAATCAGCCCCAGCATTTT. Combining the CDR3 with reference TRBV28 and TRBJ1-5 gives the whole variable domain DVKVTQSSRYLVKRTGEKVFLECVQDMDHENMFWYRQDPGLGLRLIYFSYDVKMKEKGDIPEGYSVSREKKERFSLILESASTNQTSMYLCASITPSGGAVNQPQHFGDGTRLSIL.

This chain uses TRBV19 with TRBJ1-1; a weak D match, TRBD1 (6 bases). V gave up 4 bases and J gave up 1 base, with 16 bases separating them. Germline V CDR1 and CDR2: LNHDA, SQIVND (reference sequence). There are 16 residues in the CDR3. The CDR3 bases are TGTGCCAGTAGTAAGCGGACAGTATCCCGGAACACTGAAGCTTTCTTT. Its translation: CASSKRTVSRNTEAFF.

V gene TRBV3-1 (or the pseudogene TRBV3-2) combines with J gene TRBJ1-6, with D tentatively TRBD1 (5 bases). The CDR3 has 14 amino acids. V dropped 8 bases and J dropped 8 bases, with 16 bases sitting between them. Germline CDR1 reads LGHDT; CDR2 reads YNNKEL (reference sequence). DNA of the CDR3: TGTGCCAGCCATAGGTTAGGGGCGGATTCACCCCTCCACTTT. This gives the protein CASHRLGADSPLHF.

The chain couples TRBV7-9 to TRBJ2-3; 11 nucleotides line up with TRBD2. This CDR3 is built from 17 residues. The V gene end was trimmed by 1 base and the J gene end by 0 bases; junction bases not matched to a gene: 3. Germline CDR1 and CDR2: SEHNR and FQNEAQ (reference sequence). The CDR3 sequence is CASSLGSGGGSTDTQYF. The CDR3 bases are TGTGCCAGCAGCTTAGGTAGCGGGGGGGGCAGCACAGATACGCAGTATTTT.

The gene calls are TRBV7-2 and TRBJ2-2, with 9 bases identical to TRBD2. This CDR3 contains 16 residues. Germline CDR1 reads SGHTA; CDR2 reads FQGNSA. V gave up 5 bases and J gave up 7 bases; unmatched junction bases: 11. The CDR3 bases are TGTGCCAGCAGCCCCTGGTCTCTAGCGGGGTTCGGGGAGCTGTTTTTT. Residues: CASSPWSLAGFGELFF. The entire variable domain, with the rest obtained from reference TRBV7-2 and TRBJ2-2, is as follows: GAGVSQSPSNKVTEKGKDVELRCDPISGHTALYWYRQSLGQGLEFLIYFQGNSAPDKSGLPSDRFSAERTGGSVSTLTIQRTQQEDSAVYLCASSPWSLAGFGELFFGEGSRLTVL.

V is TRBV6-2 or TRBV6-3 and J is TRBJ1-1; possible D gene TRBD1, 6 bases. Germline assignment: CDR1 MNHEY and CDR2 SVGEGT. The CDR3 consists of 16 residues. V lost 5 bases, J lost 0 bases, and 16 bases lay in between. The CDR3 DNA sequence: TGTGCCAGCAGTATTTCCTCACGGACAGTGAACACTGAAGCTTTCTTT. Protein: CASSISSRTVNTEAFF.

The chain employs TRBV28 and TRBJ1-6; the match to TRBD1 covers 7 bases. The ends lost 6 bases at V and 6 bases at J; junction bases unmatched: 11. Germline values: CDR1 MDHEN, CDR2 SYDVKM. This CDR3 is 16 amino acids long. In DNA form, the CDR3 reads TGTGCCAGCAGCCTTGGAGGGGGCGTCTCTAATTCACCCCTCCACTTT. It yields the protein CASSLGGGVSNSPLHF.

The chain couples TRBV5-4 to TRBJ2-5; TRBD2 aligns across 8 bases. Germline V gene sequence: CDR1 SGHNT, CDR2 YYREEE (reference sequence). The junction had 12 bases not matched to a gene; V was cut back by 4 bases and J by 4 bases. CDR3 length: 16 amino acids. The CDR3 is CASSKATGLDAETQYF. The CDR3 DNA follows: TGTGCCAGCAGCAAGGCGACGGGACTAGATGCAGAGACCCAGTACTTC.

In this sample, this clone turned up a few times. The J gene is TRBJ1-1, the V gene TRBV6-5; 8 bases agree with TRBD1. The CDR3 runs 11 residues. Germline CDR1 is MNHEY and CDR2 is SVGAGI. With 7 bases clipped from V and 11 bases from J, the junction kept 6 bases outside the gene matches. Here the CDR3 reads CASIQGAWAFF. CDR3 nucleotides: TGTGCCAGCATCCAGGGGGCGTGGGCTTTCTTT.

The J gene is TRBJ1-6, the V gene TRBV7-9; tentatively, D is TRBD1 (6 bases). Deletions cut 3 bases from V and 5 bases from J, with 17 bases between. The CDR3 contains 17 residues. Looked up from germline, CDR1 is SEHNR and CDR2 is FQNEAQ (reference sequence). The CDR3 is CASSFTGGRMNNSPLHF. CDR3 coding DNA: TGTGCCAGCAGCTTCACGGGGGGGCGGATGAATAATTCACCCCTCCACTTT.

This rearrangement joins TRBV11-3 to TRBJ2-7, with 9 bases aligning to TRBD1. Germline values: CDR1 SGHNT, CDR2 YENEEA. V gave up 6 bases and J gave up 3 bases; unmatched junction bases: 6. The CDR3 consists of 14 residues. The CDR3 loop reads CASRRGQGIYEQYF. CDR3 nucleotide sequence: TGTGCCAGCAGGAGGGGACAGGGTATCTACGAGCAGTACTTC.

The chain combines TRBV11-2 with TRBJ1-1, with 9 bases lining up with TRBD1. Germline CDR1 is SGHAT and CDR2 is FQNNGV. V lost 5 bases to trimming and J lost 4 bases; unmatched junction nucleotides: 5. This CDR3 region has 14 residues. The CDR3 spells CASSPQGAVTEAFF. CDR3 sequence (DNA): TGTGCCAGCAGCCCACAGGGGGCGGTCACTGAAGCTTTCTTT.

The V call is TRBV3-1 (or the pseudogene TRBV3-2), the J call TRBJ2-5; 13 bases agree with TRBD2. Germline CDR1 LGHDT, CDR2 YNNKEL (reference sequence). The J segment lost 5 bases and the V segment lost 2 bases, leaving 8 bases of the junction unmatched. There are 17 residues in the CDR3. CDR3 in DNA: TGTGCCAGCAGCCAATCTACTAGCGGGGGGGCCAGCGAGACCCAGTACTTC. Encoded protein: CASSQSTSGGASETQYF.

The sample holds one count of this clone. The J gene is TRBJ1-2, the V gene TRBV10-3, with TRBD1 matching over 12 bases. The ends lost 4 bases at V and 3 bases at J; junction bases unmatched: 3. The CDR3 spans 15 residues. The germline CDR1 and CDR2 sequences are ENHRY and SYGVKD. CDR3 nucleotides: TGTGCCATCAGTGCCGGGACAGGGGGCCACTATGGCTACACCTTC. This codes for CAISAGTGGHYGYTF.

The chain carries TRBV24-1 and TRBJ2-1, with TRBD2 identical over 8 bases. Looked up from germline, CDR1 is KGHDR and CDR2 is SFDVKD. The V and J ends lost 6 bases and 5 bases, in that order; junction bases with no gene match: 5. This CDR3 is 14 amino acids long. The CDR3 bases are TGTGCCACCAGTACTACTAGCGGAAACAATGAGCAGTTCTTC. Amino acids: CATSTTSGNNEQFF.

This clone came up a few times. The CDR3 DNA follows: TGTGCCAGCAGTCTCAGGGGTACGACTGAAGCTTTCTTT. Its translation is CASSLRGTTEAFF. The chain couples TRBV7-2 to TRBJ1-1, with D perhaps matching TRBD1 (6 bases). V gave up 6 bases and J gave up 5 bases, with 13 bases separating them. CDR1 and CDR2 from the germline V gene are SGHTA and FQGNSA. The CDR3 contains 13 residues.

This chain links TRBV9 with TRBJ1-6, with TRBD1 identical over 8 bases. The length of the CDR3 is 14 residues. V was clipped by 0 bases and J by 8 bases; unmatched bases: 1. Germline V gene data show CDR1 as SGDLS and CDR2 as YYNGEE. DNA for the CDR3: TGTGCCAGCAGCGTAGGGGACAGGCATTCACCCCTCCACTTT. Translation gives CASSVGDRHSPLHF.

The genes are TRBV5-1 and TRBJ2-6; D gene uncertain. V shed 4 bases and J shed 0 bases, with 5 bases lying between them. CDR3 length equals 14 residues. CDR1 and CDR2 (germline): SGHRS, YFSETQ. The CDR3 protein is CASSEYSGANVLTF. CDR3 nucleotides: TGCGCCAGCAGCGAGTACTCTGGGGCCAACGTCCTGACTTTC.

J is TRBJ1-1 and V is TRBV7-2, with D maybe TRBD1 (6 bases). Trimming left V 7 bases short and J 1 base short, with 16 bases between. CDR3 length: 15 residues. The germline gives CDR1 SGHTA, CDR2 FQGNSA. Here the CDR3 DNA reads TGTGCCAGCACCGGGTGGGGGCCAACGAACACTGAAGCTTTCTTT. Protein product: CASTGWGPTNTEAFF.

V usage is TRBV13 and J usage is TRBJ1-2; 11 bases match TRBD1. Looked up from germline, CDR1 is PRHDT and CDR2 is FYEKMQ (reference sequence). V trimming: 4 bases; J trimming: 2 bases; junction bases outside the gene matches: 6. The CDR3 length is 16 residues. The CDR3 region is CASSSIRTGGNYGYTF. As DNA, the CDR3 is TGTGCCAGCAGCTCAATTAGGACAGGGGGCAACTATGGCTACACCTTC.

The gene calls are TRBV30 and TRBJ2-2; D might be TRBD1 (6 bases). The CDR3 is 17 residues long. Trimming stripped 5 bases from V and 6 bases from J, with 25 bases between. CDR1 and CDR2 from the germline V gene are GTSNPN and SVGIG (reference sequence). CDR3 residues: CAWEGFSRATGSGELFF. For the CDR3, the DNA is TGTGCCTGGGAAGGCTTCAGCCGCGCAACAGGGTCCGGGGAGCTGTTTTTT.

The chain carries TRBV12-3 or TRBV12-4 and TRBJ2-1; D uncertain. This CDR3 region has 13 residues. Trimming removed 5 bases from V and 5 bases from J, with 10 bases in between. In DNA, the CDR3 is TGTGCCAGCAGTCCTTCACCTAACAATGAGCAGTTCTTC. It is translated as CASSPSPNNEQFF.